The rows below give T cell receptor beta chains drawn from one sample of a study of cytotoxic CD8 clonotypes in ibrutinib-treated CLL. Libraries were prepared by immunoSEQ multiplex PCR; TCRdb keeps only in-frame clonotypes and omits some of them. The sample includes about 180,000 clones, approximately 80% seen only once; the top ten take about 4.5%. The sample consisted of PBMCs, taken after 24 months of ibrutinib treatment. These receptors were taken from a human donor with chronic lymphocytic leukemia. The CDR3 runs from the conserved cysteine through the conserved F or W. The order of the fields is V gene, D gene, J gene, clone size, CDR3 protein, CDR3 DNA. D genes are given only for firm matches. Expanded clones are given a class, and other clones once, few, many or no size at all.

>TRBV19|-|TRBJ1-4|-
CASRSQGDGRSNEKLFF
TGTGCCAGTAGGTCACAGGGAGATGGGAGATCTAATGAAAAACTGTTTTTT
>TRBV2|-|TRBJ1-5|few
CASSVRGPGSNQPQHF
TGTGCCAGCAGTGTCCGTGGACCAGGGAGCAATCAGCCCCAGCATTTT
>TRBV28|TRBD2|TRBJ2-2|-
CASTQRLAGATGELFF
TGTGCCAGCACCCAAAGACTAGCGGGAGCAACCGGGGAGCTGTTTTTT
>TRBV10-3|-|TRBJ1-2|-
CAIREGGARGYTF
TGTGCCATCAGGGAGGGAGGGGCACGGGGCTACACCTTC
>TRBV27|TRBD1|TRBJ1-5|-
CASSSHQQGATQPQHF
TGTGCCAGCAGTTCGCATCAACAGGGGGCTACTCAGCCCCAGCATTTT
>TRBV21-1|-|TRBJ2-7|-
CASSNAGTGQNEQYF
TGTGCCAGCAGCAATGCCGGGACAGGGCAGAACGAGCAGTACTTC
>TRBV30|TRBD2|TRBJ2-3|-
CACREAGGINTQYF
TGTGCCTGTCGAGAAGCGGGAGGCATTAATACGCAGTATTTT
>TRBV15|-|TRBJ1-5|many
CATSRDPKTYSNQPQHF
TGTGCCACCAGCAGAGATCCGAAAACTTATAGCAATCAGCCCCAGCATTTT
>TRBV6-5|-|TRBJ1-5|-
CASGRQDVQPQHF
TGTGCCAGTGGTCGCCAGGACGTTCAGCCCCAGCATTTT
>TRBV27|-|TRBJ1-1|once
CASRVALLPGFTEAFF
TGTGCCAGCAGGGTGGCCCTTCTCCCAGGGTTCACTGAAGCTTTCTTT
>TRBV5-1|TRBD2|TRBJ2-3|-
CASSLGLAGAGSDTQYF
TGCGCCAGCAGCTTGGGACTAGCGGGGGCTGGGTCAGATACGCAGTATTTT
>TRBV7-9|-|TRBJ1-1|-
CASSGVEAFF
TGTGCCAGCAGCGGTGTTGAAGCTTTCTTT
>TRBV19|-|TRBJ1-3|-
CASSRQGQGSGNTIYF
TGTGCCAGTAGTCGTCAGGGGCAGGGCTCTGGAAACACCATATATTTT
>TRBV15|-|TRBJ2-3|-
CATSIASTDTQYF
TGTGCCACCAGCATAGCAAGCACAGATACGCAGTATTTT
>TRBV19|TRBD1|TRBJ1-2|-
CASSGDRGIYGYTF
TGTGCCAGTAGTGGGGACAGGGGGATCTATGGCTACACCTTC
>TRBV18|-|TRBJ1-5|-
CASSPGGHKNQPQHF
TGTGCCAGCTCACCGGGCGGGCATAAAAATCAGCCCCAGCATTTT
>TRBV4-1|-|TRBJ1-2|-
CASSHAGTHVLYGYTF
TGCGCCAGCAGCCATGCCGGGACGCACGTCCTCTATGGCTACACCTTC
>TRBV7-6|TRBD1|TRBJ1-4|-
CASSYRQGSDQEKLFF
TGTGCCAGCAGCTACAGACAGGGGAGCGATCAGGAAAAACTGTTTTTT
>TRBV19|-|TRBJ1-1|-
CASSSGNTEAFF
TGTGCCAGTAGCTCGGGGAACACTGAAGCTTTCTTT
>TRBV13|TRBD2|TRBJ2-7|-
CASSFSSGEYEQYF
TGTGCCAGCAGCTTCTCTAGCGGGGAATACGAGCAGTACTTC
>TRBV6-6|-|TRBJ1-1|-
CASTQRENTEAFF
TGTGCCAGCACCCAACGGGAAAACACTGAAGCTTTCTTT
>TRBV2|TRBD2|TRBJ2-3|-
CASAAGARLNTQYF
TGTGCCAGTGCAGCGGGGGCCCGACTTAATACGCAGTATTTT
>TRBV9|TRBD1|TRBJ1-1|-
CASSVDQGEYTEAFF
TGTGCCAGCAGCGTAGACCAGGGGGAATACACTGAAGCTTTCTTT
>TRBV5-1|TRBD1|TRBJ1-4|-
CASGRDRGNEKLFF
TGCGCCAGCGGTAGGGACAGGGGTAATGAAAAACTGTTTTTT
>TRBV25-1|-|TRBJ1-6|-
CASSEYGRGSSYNSPLHF
TGTGCCAGCAGTGAATATGGCAGGGGTAGCTCCTATAATTCACCCCTCCACTTT
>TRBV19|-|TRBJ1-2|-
CASSTIEVVYGYTF
TGTGCCAGTAGTACGATTGAAGTGGTCTATGGCTACACCTTC
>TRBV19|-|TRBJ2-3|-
CASSRGIETDTQYF
TGTGCCAGTAGTCGGGGTATTGAAACAGATACGCAGTATTTT
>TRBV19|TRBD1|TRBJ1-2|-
CASNRQGDGYTF
TGTGCCAGTAACCGACAGGGAGATGGCTACACCTTC
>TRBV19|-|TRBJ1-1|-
CASSIGESVNTEAFF
TGTGCCAGTAGTATAGGAGAATCGGTGAACACTGAAGCTTTCTTT
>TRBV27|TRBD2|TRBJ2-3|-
CASRGLAGVTDTQYF
TGTGCCAGCAGGGGTCTAGCGGGAGTAACAGATACGCAGTATTTT
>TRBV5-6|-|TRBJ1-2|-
CASSLQGFGGGYTF
TGTGCCAGCAGCTTGCAGGGGTTTGGCGGTGGCTACACCTTC
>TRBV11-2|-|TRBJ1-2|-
CASSPGTGNYGYTF
TGTGCCAGCAGCCCCGGGACTGGGAACTATGGCTACACCTTC
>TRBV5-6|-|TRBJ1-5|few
CASSSNVQPQHF
TGTGCCAGCAGCTCCAACGTGCAGCCCCAGCATTTT
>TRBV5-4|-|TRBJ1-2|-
CASSLTVHYGYTF
TGTGCCAGCAGCTTGACAGTCCACTATGGCTACACCTTC
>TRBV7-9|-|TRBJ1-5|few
CASSARVDGNQPQHF
TGTGCCAGCAGCGCCAGGGTTGACGGCAATCAGCCCCAGCATTTT
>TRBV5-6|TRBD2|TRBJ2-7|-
CASSRVAGAIAYEQYF
TGTGCCAGCAGCCGTGTAGCGGGAGCGATTGCCTACGAGCAGTACTTC
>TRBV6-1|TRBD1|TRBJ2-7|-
CASRDRGLSSYEQYF
TGTGCCAGCAGAGACAGGGGGCTTAGCTCCTACGAGCAGTACTTC